This TCR beta chain was profiled in a study of shared clonotypes between healthy human individuals. Losses at the gene ends were 1 base for V and 5 bases for J; bases not matched to a gene: 5. Germline CDR1 SGDLS, CDR2 YYNGEE. The CDR3 runs to 14 residues. Regarding this clone: The target antigen is unknown. The identical CDR3 is also encoded by other nucleotide sequences in the sample.

Study-wide results and caveats: The sharing of roughly 5% of naive CD4 clonotypes was seen across a few donors.

Every donor, a Caucasian adult, lived in Nashville, Tennessee. The sorted-subset replicate PCRs were given roughly 190 ng DNA, which is 25,000 to 35,000 T cell genomes. Study processing details: Junction-only immunoSEQ sequences carried no quality scores, so filtering differed. TCRdb keeps only in-frame clones here, not all; method: immunoSEQ multiplex PCR. The DNA was the basis for D and trimming; V, J and clone size are from that table. The sample has millions of clones; around nine tenths are singletons. The V call is TRBV9, the J call TRBJ2-7; TRBD1 matches at 8 bases. The sequence was obtained from a man younger than 30 in good health. Sequencing used naive CD4+ T cells sorted from blood. The sample's subset: CD45RA+ positively selected. The CDR3 DNA reads TGTGCCAGCAGCGTAAGAGACAGGGGCGACGAGCAGTACTTC. It yields the protein CASSVRDRGDEQYF.